This TCR beta chain stems from a study of blood T cells in healthy people across ages. The use of a sample-barcoded 5' primer and a J-beta primer mix characterized a second PCR of about 7 to 12 cycles. TCRdb called the 5' RACE reads again in MiXCR, with one record for every CDR3 protein. In the table there are hundreds of thousands of distinct CDR3 sequences, approximately 48% of which are singletons. Study-wide findings and caveats: Roughly linear age-related decline in beta diversity appeared, significant by age around 40.

Between the trimmed V and J ends, which lost 5 bases and 4 bases, there was a span of 7 bases. This CDR3 is built from 12 residues. Germline V gene data show CDR1 as LNHDA and CDR2 as SQIVND (reference sequence). As regards this clonotype: Its antigen is unknown.

J is TRBJ2-3 and V is TRBV19; no clear D. The receptor's source is a man aged 55 to 70 in good health. The sequenced sample was blood. The CDR3 DNA is TGTGCCAGTAGTCATCGTGCAGATACGCAGTATTTT. Protein sequence: CASSHRADTQYF.